The present T cell receptor beta chain was sequenced within a study of blood T cell repertoires in COVID-19. V lost 3 bases and J lost 2; bases outside the gene matches: 2. Germline CDR1 and CDR2: MNHEY and SMNVEV (reference sequence). The CDR3 loop spans 14 amino acids. Clones were sequenced by immunoSEQ multiplex PCR, and TCRdb holds only the in-frame ones, with some missing. The repertoire includes 90,000 to 100,000 clones, approximately 90% of them detected once, and just over 5% sits in the top ten. The gene calls are TRBV27 and TRBJ1-1; TRBD1 matches 8 bases. The source material was peripheral blood. The receptor's source is a man in his fifties with acute or convalescent COVID-19. The CDR3 region has the DNA TGTGCCAGCAGTTTCACAGGGGGAAACACTGAAGCTTTCTTT. The encoded protein is CASSFTGGNTEAFF.